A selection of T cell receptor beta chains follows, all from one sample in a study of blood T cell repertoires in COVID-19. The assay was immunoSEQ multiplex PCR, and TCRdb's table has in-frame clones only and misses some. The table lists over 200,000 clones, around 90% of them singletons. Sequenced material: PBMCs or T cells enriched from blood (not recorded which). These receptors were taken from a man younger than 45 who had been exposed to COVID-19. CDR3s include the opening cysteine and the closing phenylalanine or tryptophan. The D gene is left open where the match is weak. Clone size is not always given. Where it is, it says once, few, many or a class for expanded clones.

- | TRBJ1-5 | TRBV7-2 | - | TGTGCCAGCAGCTCTCGACAGGATAATCAGCCCCAGCATTTT | CASSSRQDNQPQHF
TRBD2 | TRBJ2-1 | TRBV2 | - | TGTGCCAGCAGCGGAGCGGGGGGGTCGGGTGAGCAGTTCTTC | CASSGAGGSGEQFF
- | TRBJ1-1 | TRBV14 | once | TGTGCCAGCAGCCCCCAGGCGAACACTGAAGCTTTCTTT | CASSPQANTEAFF
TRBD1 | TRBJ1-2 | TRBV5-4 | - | TGTGCCAGCAGCTTTACAGGGGGGGGTGGCTACACCTTC | CASSFTGGGGYTF
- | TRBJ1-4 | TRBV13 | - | TGTGCCAGCAGCTTAGTGGGGCAGGGGGAAAAACTGTTTTTT | CASSLVGQGEKLFF
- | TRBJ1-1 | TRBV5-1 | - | TGCGCCAGCAGCTTGACAGGTATGAACACTGAAGCTTTCTTT | CASSLTGMNTEAFF
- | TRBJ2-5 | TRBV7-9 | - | TGTGCCAGCAGCCCACTAAGGGGGGGACTACCGTACCAAGAGACCCAGTACTTC | CASSPLRGGLPYQETQYF
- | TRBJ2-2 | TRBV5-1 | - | TGCGCCAGCAGCTTGGCCGTAGGGGTTGGGACCGGGGAGCTGTTTTTT | CASSLAVGVGTGELFF
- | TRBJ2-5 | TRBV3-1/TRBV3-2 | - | TGTGCCAGCAGCCAAGGGGCGGAGACCCAGTACTTC | CASSQGAETQYF
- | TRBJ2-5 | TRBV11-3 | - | TGTGCCAGCAGCCAACGGACAAGCGGGTCGGAGACCCAGTACTTC | CASSQRTSGSETQYF
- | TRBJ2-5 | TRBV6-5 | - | TGTGCCAGCAGTTCGCCCCAAGAGGCGGCTACGGAGACCCAGTACTTC | CASSSPQEAATETQYF
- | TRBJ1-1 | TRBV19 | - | TGTGCCACCCACGACGTTGGGGAGGCTGAAGCTTTCTTT | CATHDVGEAEAFF